This T cell receptor beta chain is from a study of T cells after posttransplantation cyclophosphamide. Broader study findings: Tissue-infiltrating T cells from skin or gut overlapped little with blood T cells.

TCRdb's table, derived via immunoSEQ multiplex PCR, lists solely in-frame clones and lacks some. In total the sample includes about 39,000 clones, none of them seen once. This clone appeared many times. No antigen is known for it. The same CDR3 also results from other DNA sequences found in this sample. This related bone marrow graft donor gave peripheral blood on the day of marrow donation. Sequenced sample: PBMCs. The sequence derives from a woman between 45 and 65 years old in good health and a related stem cell transplant donor.

As DNA, the CDR3 is TGTGCCAGCGGGCATCGGGGTAGCTCTGGAAACACCATATATTTT. This translates into CASGHRGSSGNTIYF. This chain uses TRBV7-2 with TRBJ1-3; D remains unclear. Germline CDR1 and CDR2: SGHTA and FQGNSA. Trimming shortened V by 8 bases and J by 0 bases, and 14 bases separated the two germline ends. This CDR3 spans 15 amino acids.